Detailed here is one TCR beta chain. An end of the junction differs from the germline gene, which may be a read error. TCRdb analysed the PCR reads with MiXCR anew, one entry per CDR3 protein. The sample has under 600,000 distinct CDR3 sequences; 20% to 25% are singletons. This sample was taken from a study of molecular identifiers for immune sequencing clone quantification. Sequencing was done on a sample of naive CD8+ T cells from blood, with Jurkat cell RNA spiked in. Subset of the sample: FACS-sorted CD8+CD4-CCR7+CD45RA+ naive T cells. The sequence came from a human donor in good health. Some libraries in this study had Jurkat cell RNA spiked in.

CDR3 bases: TGTACCAGTGGACAACAGAACACTGAAGCTTTCTTT. Amino acid sequence: CTSGQQNTEAFF. The gene calls are TRBV6-5 and TRBJ1-1; tentative D call: TRBD1 (5 bases). The CDR3 spans 12 residues. The V gene's germline CDR1 is MNHEY and CDR2 SVGAGI.